Below are 17 T cell receptor beta chains sequenced from a single sample in a study of blood T cell repertoires in COVID-19. Measured with immunoSEQ multiplex PCR; TCRdb has only the in-frame clones, and not every one. The sample records around 450,000 clones, more than 85% being singletons. Sequencing input: peripheral blood. The receptors here all came from a woman aged 25 to 39 with acute or convalescent COVID-19.

V usage is TRBV27 and J usage is TRBJ2-7, with D possibly TRBD1 on 7 matching bases. V was clipped by 2 bases and J by 7 bases, with 12 bases between them. The CDR3 has 13 amino acids. From germline, CDR1 is MNHEY and CDR2 SMNVEV (reference sequence). CDR3 sequence: CASSLATGREQYF. CDR3 DNA sequence: TGTGCCAGCAGTTTAGCGACAGGGAGGGAGCAGTACTTC.

Of note for this clone: The germline gene is not matched at one end of the junction; a read error may be the cause. This chain uses TRBV5-8 with TRBJ2-7; D may be TRBD1 (6 bases). This CDR3 spans 15 amino acids. CDR1 is SGHTS, CDR2 YDEGEE, per germline. The CDR3 DNA reads TGTGCCAGCAGCTTGGGGACAGCCCCACTCGACGAGGAGTACTTC. As protein: CASSLGTAPLDEEYF.

The chain links TRBV5-6 to TRBJ2-6; unclear D gene. CDR1 and CDR2 (germline): SGHDT, YYEEEE. The CDR3 is made up of 15 amino acids. V lost 4 bases, J lost 4 bases, and 12 bases lay in between. The DNA for the CDR3 is TGTGCCAGCAGCCTTTCCGGGTACGGGGCCAACGTCCTGACTTTC. Protein: CASSLSGYGANVLTF.

V usage is TRBV5-4 and J usage is TRBJ2-2; 9 bases line up with TRBD2. From germline, CDR1 is SGHNT and CDR2 YYREEE (reference sequence). This CDR3 has 15 amino acids. V was clipped by 3 bases and J by 6 bases; unmatched bases: 6. The CDR3 nucleotides read TGTGCCAGCAGCTCGGCGGGGGGGCGCGCCGGGGAGCTGTTTTTT. Protein sequence: CASSSAGGRAGELFF. The full variable domain, in which reference TRBV5-4 and TRBJ2-2 provide the parts outside the CDR3, is ETGVTQSPTHLIKTRGQQVTLRCSSQSGHNTVSWYQQALGQGPQFIFQYYREEENGRGNFPPRFSGLQFPNYSSELNVNALELDDSALYLCASSSAGGRAGELFFGEGSRLTVL.

The chain is built from TRBV9 and TRBJ2-1; 9 nucleotides line up with TRBD2. J lost 9 bases, V lost 4 bases, and 14 bases had no gene match. Germline values: CDR1 SGDLS, CDR2 YYNGEE. CDR3 length: 16 amino acids. In nucleotides, the CDR3 is TGTGCCAGCAGCCCAAAGAGCGGGGGGACGAAGGGTGAGCAGTTCTTC. It is translated as CASSPKSGGTKGEQFF.

The V call is TRBV9, the J call TRBJ1-4; 7 bases line up with TRBD1. The junction had 5 bases not matched to a gene; V was cut back by 3 bases and J by 0 bases. This CDR3 has 16 amino acids. Per germline, CDR1 SGDLS and CDR2 YYNGEE. The CDR3 DNA sequence: TGTGCCAGCAGCGCGACAGGGTTTGCAACTAATGAAAAACTGTTTTTT. Translated, it gives CASSATGFATNEKLFF.

This chain uses TRBV19 with TRBJ2-7; 13 nucleotides agree with TRBD2. This CDR3 region has 17 residues. In germline, CDR1 is LNHDA, CDR2 SQIVND (reference sequence). V was pared by 0 bases and J by 4 bases, with 6 bases of the junction left unmatched. The CDR3 loop reads CASSIETGTSGVYEQYF. For the CDR3, the DNA is TGTGCCAGTAGTATAGAGACCGGGACTAGCGGGGTTTACGAGCAGTACTTC.

The genes are TRBV15 and TRBJ1-5; D possibly corresponds to TRBD1 (5 bases). V shed 1 base and J shed 0 bases, with 10 bases lying between them. The germline V gene has CDR1 LNHNV and CDR2 YYDKDF (reference sequence). The CDR3 loop spans 16 amino acids. The chain's CDR3 is CATSRARGSSNQPQHF. CDR3 in DNA: TGTGCCACCAGCAGAGCAAGGGGCAGTAGCAATCAGCCCCAGCATTTT.

The CDR3 DNA follows: TGTGCCAGCAGAGCCGGGACTAGCGGGGGGGCCATAGGAAAAAATGAGCAGTTCTTC. This codes for CASRAGTSGGAIGKNEQFF. The chain recombines TRBV7-9 with TRBJ2-1, with 16 bases aligning to TRBD2. The CDR3 has 19 amino acids. Germline V gives CDR1 SEHNR, CDR2 FQNEAQ (reference sequence). Trimming at V came to 6 bases and at J to 7 bases, leaving 15 bases not matched to a gene.

As DNA, the CDR3 is TGTGCCAGCCCTGGACTAGCGGGGGATTTAGAGACCCAGTACTTC. It encodes CASPGLAGDLETQYF. The V and J genes are TRBV6-5 and TRBJ2-5, with TRBD2 identical over 13 bases. The V and J ends lost 8 bases and 4 bases, in that order; junction bases with no gene match: 7. The CDR3 spans 15 residues. Germline-derived CDR1 and CDR2 are MNHEY and SVGAGI.

The J gene is TRBJ2-5, the V gene TRBV6-5; 9 bases are shared with TRBD2. This CDR3 contains 14 residues. Per germline, CDR1 MNHEY and CDR2 SVGAGI. V trimming: 4 bases; J trimming: 2 bases; junction bases outside the gene matches: 2. The CDR3 nucleotides read TGTGCCAGCAGTTTTAGCGGGGGACAAGAGACCCAGTACTTC. Protein sequence: CASSFSGGQETQYF.

V and J are TRBV4-1 and TRBJ2-1; TRBD2 matches at 14 bases. Germline CDR1 MGHRA, CDR2 YSYEKL. This CDR3 has 18 residues. V gave up 1 base and J gave up 6 bases; unmatched junction bases: 8. In nucleotides, the CDR3 is TGCGCCAGCAGCCAAGTGGGTCGGGGACTAGCGGGGGTCAATGAGCAGTTCTTC. Translation: CASSQVGRGLAGVNEQFF.

The V gene is TRBV5-6, the J gene TRBJ1-1, with D unclear. Germline CDR1 SGHDT, CDR2 YYEEEE. CDR3 length: 14 amino acids. The V end was cut by 1 base, the J end by 8 bases, with 15 bases between. CDR3 sequence (DNA): TGTGCCAGCAGCTTGCCTGCCGCCGCCGGGGAAGCTTTCTTT. Encoded protein: CASSLPAAAGEAFF.

The chain carries TRBV5-6 and TRBJ2-7; D may be TRBD2 (6 bases). The germline V gene has CDR1 SGHDT and CDR2 YYEEEE. This CDR3 has 14 amino acids. V was pared by 2 bases and J by 3 bases, with 12 bases between. CDR3 bases: TGTGCCAGCAGCTTTGGGGGGATGGACTACGAGCAGTACTTC. Amino acids: CASSFGGMDYEQYF. The full variable domain, in which reference TRBV5-6 and TRBJ2-7 provide the parts outside the CDR3, is DAGVTQSPTHLIKTRGQQVTLRCSPKSGHDTVSWYQQALGQGPQFIFQYYEEEERQRGNFPDRFSGHQFPNYSSELNVNALLLGDSALYLCASSFGGMDYEQYFGPGTRLTVT.

The table lists this clone with a few counts. The genes are TRBV7-6 and TRBJ2-7; D gene uncertain. The V end lost 5 bases, the J end lost 3 bases, and 11 bases lay between the germline ends. Germline values: CDR1 SGHVS, CDR2 FNYEAQ. This CDR3 spans 13 amino acids. The CDR3 DNA follows: TGTGCCAGCAGCCCACAGCTTAACTACGAGCAGTACTTC. Amino acid sequence: CASSPQLNYEQYF.

The CDR3 region has the DNA TGTGCCTGGAGTGTTATGTGCAGGGTGAGGAATCAGCCCCAGCATTTT. Encoded protein: CAWSVMCRVRNQPQHF. This chain links TRBV30 with TRBJ1-5; tentative D call: TRBD1 (5 bases). The V end was cut by 0 bases, the J end by 4 bases, with 16 bases between. CDR1 GTSNPN and CDR2 SVGIG come from the germline V gene (reference sequence). The CDR3 covers 16 residues.

The rearrangement joins TRBV29-1 to TRBJ1-3; D not certain. This CDR3 comprises 13 residues. The V gene lost 4 bases and the J gene lost 4 bases, with 11 bases spanning the gap. CDR1 is SQVTM, CDR2 ANQGSEA, per germline. CDR3 coding DNA: TGCAGCGTTGCCCGAGATCTAGGAAACACCATATATTTT. Its translation is CSVARDLGNTIYF.